Described below is a single TCR beta chain sequence and its context. The antigen is undetermined. Since all of the isolated RNA was reverse transcribed, expressed TCRB transcripts were what got sequenced. Some clones are missing from TCRdb's copy, which holds only in-frame ones; the method was immunoSEQ multiplex PCR. The table has more than 60,000 clones, about 60% seen once; the top ten hold roughly 2%. These data are taken from a study of beta chain features in type 1 diabetes. Study-wide results and limits: Overrepresentation of cells with high TCR expression could result from cDNA sequencing. Across all four CD4+ subsets, people with type 1 diabetes showed modestly shorter TCRB CDR3s.

Trimming cost V 3 bases and J 15 bases, with 14 bases left between them. Germline V lookup: CDR1 SGHRS, CDR2 YFSETQ. The length of the CDR3 is 11 residues. Sample: Tregs from blood. The genes are TRBV5-1 and TRBJ2-3, with D possibly TRBD2 on 7 matching bases. The clonotype was recovered from a woman aged 18-29 years in good health. CDR3: CASSSPGGVYF. The DNA of the CDR3 is TGCGCCAGCAGCTCTCCGGGGGGCGTATATTTT.